The present T cell receptor (beta chain) was sequenced within a study of PD-L1 blockade in urothelial cancer. The method was immunoSEQ multiplex PCR; TCRdb's version includes in-frame clones alone and lacks a portion of them. The data hold approximately 83,000 clones, with around four fifths observed a single time. Specified time point: peripheral blood 6 weeks after treatment start. This CDR3 comprises 15 residues. V shed 3 bases, J shed 2 bases, and the junction held 8 bases outside the gene matches. Germline V gene sequence: CDR1 SQVTM, CDR2 ANQGSEA. This clonotype originated in an older man with urothelial cancer. The material sequenced was PBMCs, taken around atezolizumab (anti-PD-L1) treatment. This rearrangement joins TRBV29-1 to TRBJ2-7; 9 nucleotides match TRBD1. The CDR3 loop is CSVENPGQGTYEQYF. In DNA, the CDR3 is TGCAGCGTTGAGAATCCGGGACAGGGTACCTACGAGCAGTACTTC.